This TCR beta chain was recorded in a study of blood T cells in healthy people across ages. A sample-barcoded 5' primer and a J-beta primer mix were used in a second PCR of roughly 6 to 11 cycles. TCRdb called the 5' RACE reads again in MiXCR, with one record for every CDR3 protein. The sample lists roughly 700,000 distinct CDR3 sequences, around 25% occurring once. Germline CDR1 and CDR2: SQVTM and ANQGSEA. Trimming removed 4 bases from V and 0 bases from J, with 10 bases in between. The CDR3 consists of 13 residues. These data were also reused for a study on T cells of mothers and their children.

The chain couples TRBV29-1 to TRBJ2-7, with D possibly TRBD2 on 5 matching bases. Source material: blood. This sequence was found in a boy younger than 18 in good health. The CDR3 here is CSVGEGSSYEQYF. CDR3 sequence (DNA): TGCAGCGTTGGGGAAGGGAGCTCCTACGAGCAGTACTTC.